The 10 T cell receptor beta chains reported below all come from one sample, sequenced in a study of T cell responses to AZD1222 COVID-19 vaccine. Clones were read by immunoSEQ multiplex PCR, and TCRdb kept only the in-frame ones, dropping some. The data contain some 170,000 clones, under 95% of them singletons. The specimen comprised peripheral blood, sampled 28 days after the second AZD1222 dose. These receptors were taken from an adult who received the AZD1222 COVID-19 vaccine.

The chain couples TRBV5-8 to TRBJ2-6; D might be TRBD2 (6 bases). V gave up 7 bases and J gave up 0 bases, with 17 bases separating them. CDR3 length: 17 amino acids. The germline V gene has CDR1 SGHTS and CDR2 YDEGEE. The CDR3 DNA reads TGTGCCAGCGCTCGGGGGAAAACGATCTCTGGGGCCAACGTCCTGACTTTC. Protein product: CASARGKTISGANVLTF.

J is TRBJ2-7 and V is TRBV27; D gene ambiguous. V shed 0 bases and J shed 3 bases, with 9 bases lying between them. CDR1 MNHEY and CDR2 SMNVEV come from the germline V gene (reference sequence). CDR3 length equals 14 residues. This chain's CDR3 is CASSLSPSIYEQYF. The CDR3 DNA follows: TGTGCCAGCAGTTTATCTCCGTCTATCTACGAGCAGTACTTC.

As concerns this clone: One junction end does not reproduce the germline sequence, and a read error may be involved. The rearrangement joins TRBV12-3 or TRBV12-4 to TRBJ2-7; possible D gene TRBD2, 6 bases. The CDR3 spans 12 residues. In DNA, the CDR3 is TGTGCCAGCAGTTGGGACTCCTTCGAGCAGTACTTC. Translation gives CASSWDSFEQYF.

The J gene is TRBJ2-7, the V gene TRBV29-1; TRBD2 agrees at 7 bases. Looked up from germline, CDR1 is SQVTM and CDR2 is ANQGSEA. V lost 6 bases and J lost 1; bases outside the gene matches: 6. The CDR3 contains 13 residues. CDR3 in DNA: TGCAGCGTAGCGGCCGGGAGGTCCTACGAGCAGTACTTC. Residues: CSVAAGRSYEQYF.

V is TRBV25-1 and J is TRBJ1-2; the D is unclear. From germline, CDR1 is MGHDK and CDR2 SYGVNS. Deletions cut 4 bases from V and 1 base from J, with 4 bases between. The CDR3 is 12 residues long. CDR3 residues: CASSAHNYGYTF. The CDR3 coding sequence is TGTGCCAGCAGTGCCCATAACTATGGCTACACCTTC.

V usage is TRBV29-1 and J usage is TRBJ2-3; TRBD1 agrees at 8 bases. With V trimmed by 6 bases and J by 0 bases, 8 bases remained unmatched. Germline V lookup: CDR1 SQVTM, CDR2 ANQGSEA. The CDR3 is made up of 15 amino acids. The CDR3 protein is CSVGPGQASTDTQYF. The DNA for the CDR3 is TGCAGCGTCGGACCGGGACAGGCTAGCACAGATACGCAGTATTTT.

This clone was seen only once. This specimen includes other DNA sequences encoding the same CDR3. The genes are TRBV18 and TRBJ1-1, with a possible D match to TRBD1 (6 bases). CDR3 length equals 14 residues. Trimming pared 3 bases from V and 0 bases from J, leaving 8 bases between. Germline V gene data show CDR1 as KGHSH and CDR2 as LQKENI. The CDR3 spells CASSPQGMNTEAFF. CDR3 in DNA: TGTGCCAGCTCACCGCAGGGGATGAACACTGAAGCTTTCTTT.

The rearrangement links TRBV7-8 to TRBJ2-7; tentatively, D is TRBD2 (6 bases). CDR3 size: 18 residues. Per the germline V gene, CDR1 is SGHVS and CDR2 is FQNEAQ. V was cut by 8 bases and J by 4 bases, with 30 bases left in between. The CDR3 DNA reads as TGTGCCAGCTCACTTAGTTGGGGGGACCCCAGGGAGGTTTACGAGCAGTACTTC. This sequence encodes CASSLSWGDPREVYEQYF.

The table lists this clone with a count of one. The chain carries TRBV12-3 or TRBV12-4 and TRBJ2-3, with 7 bases lining up with TRBD1. This CDR3 is 13 amino acids long. J was trimmed by 6 bases and V by 5 bases; bases with no gene match: 5. CDR3 in amino acids: CASSLGTEDTQYF. The CDR3 DNA reads as TGTGCCAGCAGTCTCGGGACAGAGGATACGCAGTATTTT.

The chain couples TRBV7-9 to TRBJ2-7; 9 positions agree with TRBD1. This CDR3 has 12 amino acids. Germline V gene data show CDR1 as SEHNR and CDR2 as FQNEAQ (reference sequence). V lost 6 bases to trimming and J lost 6 bases; unmatched junction nucleotides: 3. CDR3 in amino acids: CASSRTGVEQYF. In DNA, the CDR3 is TGTGCCAGCAGTCGGACAGGGGTCGAGCAGTACTTC.